This paragraph covers one T cell receptor (beta chain) sequence. Its cognate antigen is unknown. This sample was taken from a study of CD8 T cells in Susac syndrome. Germline V gene data show CDR1 as WSHSY and CDR2 as SAAADI. The CDR3 runs to 12 residues. V lost 0 bases to trimming and J lost 8 bases, with 5 bases between them. CD8+ and CD4+ T cells from blood underwent TCR beta sequencing, which was carried out in a high-throughput format. Negative isolation yielded the CD8+ and CD4+ T cells, while FACS enriched the TEMRA cells. With random hexamers, reverse transcription was performed on about 0.5 to 1 ug of RNA. Multiplex immunoSEQ PCR targeted 54 Vbeta and 13 Jbeta TCR beta segments. TCRdb re-called the immunoSEQ multiplex PCR reads with MiXCR, one entry per CDR3 protein. The data contain about 200,000 distinct CDR3 sequences, about 94% of them singletons. The study, taken as a whole, reports: By the study's own acknowledgment, its TCR sequencing and HLA analysis included relatively few individuals.

V gene TRBV10-2 combines with J gene TRBJ2-1, with D maybe TRBD1 (5 bases). The sequencing input was CD8+ T cells from PBMCs. The clonotype was recovered from a human donor with multiple sclerosis. This chain's CDR3 is CASSESGHEQFF. Here the CDR3 DNA reads TGCGCCAGCAGTGAGTCGGGGCATGAGCAGTTCTTC.